This entry concerns a single TCR beta chain. The sample originates from a study of blood T cell repertoires in COVID-19. About the study: T cells, B-cell-depleted T cells, or PBMCs supplied cDNA or gDNA.

Germline trimming cut 7 bases from V and 0 bases from J; bases unmatched to any gene: 5. Germline V CDR1 and CDR2: SQVTM, ANQGSEA. CDR3 length equals 14 residues. In the authors' workflow: From reference gene primer amplification, estimates of nucleated cell counts were derived. Here immunoSEQ multiplex PCR was the method, and the copy in TCRdb shows in-frame clones only, minus some. That table supplies the V and J calls and clone size; D and trimming were determined from the DNA. The sample has 250,000 to 350,000 clones; roughly 90% are singletons. The chain is built from TRBV29-1 and TRBJ2-2; TRBD1 aligns across 7 bases. Specimen: peripheral blood. This clonotype was sampled from a man between 18 and 29 years old with active or convalescent COVID-19. The CDR3 DNA reads as TGCAGCGCACAGGGGCCCACGAACACCGGGGAGCTGTTTTTT. This gives the protein CSAQGPTNTGELFF.